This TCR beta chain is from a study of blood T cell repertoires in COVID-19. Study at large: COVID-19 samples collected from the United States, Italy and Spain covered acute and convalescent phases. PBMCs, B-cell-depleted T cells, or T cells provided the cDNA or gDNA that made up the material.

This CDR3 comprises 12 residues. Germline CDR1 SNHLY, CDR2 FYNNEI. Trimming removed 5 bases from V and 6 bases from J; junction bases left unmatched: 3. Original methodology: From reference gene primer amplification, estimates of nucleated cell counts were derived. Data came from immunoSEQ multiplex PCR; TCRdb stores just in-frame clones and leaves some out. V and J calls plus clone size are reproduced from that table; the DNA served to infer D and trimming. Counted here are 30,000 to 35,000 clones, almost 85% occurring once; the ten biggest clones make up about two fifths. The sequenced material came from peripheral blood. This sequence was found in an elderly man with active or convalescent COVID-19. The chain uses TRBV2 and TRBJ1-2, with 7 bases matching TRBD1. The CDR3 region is CASSPTGDGYTF. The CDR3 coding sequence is TGTGCCAGCAGTCCAACAGGGGATGGCTACACCTTC.